Listed here are 6 T cell receptor beta chains from one sample, sequenced in a study of blood T cell repertoires in COVID-19 (dated by TCRdb to 2020 to 2022). Receptor amplification or capture employed the immunoSEQ multiplex PCR assay. Held by TCRdb, this immuneACCESS table contains in-frame sequences only and omits some clones. Under half of the omission traces to an unresolved V gene where checked; the cause of the rest is unknown. The sample table lists approximately 440,000 clones, 90% of them with a count of one. Around 0.6% of the sample is held by the ten biggest clonotypes. The sequenced sample consisted of PBMCs or T cells enriched from blood (not recorded which). Receptor source: a man aged 18 to 29 who had recovered from COVID-19.

The J gene is TRBJ1-4, the V gene TRBV29-1; D uncertain. This CDR3 spans 13 amino acids. The V and J ends lost 7 bases and 3 bases respectively, with 12 bases between them. Germline CDR1 and CDR2: SQVTM and ANQGSEA. This CDR3 reads CSARFSANEKLFF. The CDR3 DNA reads as TGCAGCGCCCGGTTTTCGGCTAATGAAAAACTGTTTTTT. The complete variable domain, with remaining parts taken from reference TRBV29-1 and TRBJ1-4, reads SAVISQKPSRDICQRGTSLTIQCQVDSQVTMMFWYRQQPGQSLTLIATANQGSEATYESGFVIDKFPISRPNLTFSTLTVSNMSPEDSSIYLCSARFSANEKLFFGSGTQLSVL.

This chain links TRBV19 with TRBJ2-5; maybe TRBD1 (6 bases). CDR1 and CDR2 (germline): LNHDA, SQIVND (reference sequence). Between the trimmed V and J ends, which lost 8 bases and 5 bases, there was a span of 12 bases. This CDR3 is built from 12 residues. CDR3 nucleotide sequence: TGTGCCAGTTCAGGGGTAGGGGAGACCCAGTACTTC. It yields the protein CASSGVGETQYF. The full variable domain, rest sourced from reference TRBV19 and TRBJ2-5, is DGGITQSPKYLFRKEGQNVTLSCEQNLNHDAMYWYRQDPGQGLRLIYYSQIVNDFQKGDIAEGYSVSREKKESFPLTVTSAQKNPTAFYLCASSGVGETQYFGPGTRLLVL.

This clone was counted between two and nine times. This chain connects TRBV18 to TRBJ1-5; possible D gene TRBD1, 5 bases. The germline V gene has CDR1 KGHSH and CDR2 LQKENI. This CDR3 is built from 17 residues. Trimming left V 5 bases short and J 2 bases short, with 19 bases between. CDR3 residues: CASSAQQEIGGNQPQHF. In DNA form, the CDR3 reads TGTGCCAGCTCAGCACAACAGGAGATAGGAGGCAATCAGCCCCAGCATTTT.

This clone was observed once. CDR3 sequence: CSAKLNYGYTF. DNA for the CDR3: TGCAGTGCTAAGCTAAACTATGGCTACACCTTC. J is TRBJ1-2 and V is TRBV20-1; D not resolved. This CDR3 region has 11 residues. Germline V gene sequence: CDR1 DFQATT, CDR2 SNEGSKA (reference sequence). Trimming left V 4 bases short and J 2 bases short, with 5 bases between.

V and J are TRBV3-1 (or the pseudogene TRBV3-2) and TRBJ2-3; D is unresolved. Germline CDR1 LGHDT, CDR2 YNNKEL (reference sequence). The V end lost 4 bases, the J end lost 3 bases, and 11 bases lay between the germline ends. This CDR3 region has 14 residues. The chain's CDR3 is CASSPNPGTDTQYF. CDR3 nucleotide sequence: TGTGCCAGCAGCCCTAACCCGGGTACAGATACGCAGTATTTT.

The rearrangement joins TRBV10-3 to TRBJ1-4; unclear D gene. CDR1 ENHRY and CDR2 SYGVKD come from the germline V gene. The CDR3 loop spans 13 amino acids. Trimming took 6 bases from V and 8 from J, leaving 13 bases between them. The chain's CDR3 is CAISLERREKLFF. Here the CDR3 DNA reads TGTGCCATCAGCCTCGAACGGAGGGAAAAACTGTTTTTT.